This TCR beta chain was identified in a study of shared clonotypes between healthy human individuals. This clone was counted once. Its antigen is still unknown. Other DNA sequences in this specimen translate into the identical CDR3. The study, taken as a whole, reports: How much donors shared clonotypes was expected to be affected by sequencing depth.

Replicate sorted-subset PCRs were loaded with 150 to 250 ng DNA, 31,000 or so T cell genomes. Sequencing was performed with immunoSEQ multiplex PCR; in TCRdb, only in-frame clones are kept and a portion is missing. Counted here are about 2.4 million clones, under 95% occurring once; the ten biggest clones make up roughly 0.36%. The receptor comes from a man aged 18 to 29 in good health. Some clones in this sample may be carry-over from other donors' samples. The sequencing input was naive CD4+ T cells from PBMCs. Subset here: CD45RA+ positively selected.

This CDR3 is CASSVGPTNEQFF. The CDR3 DNA reads TGTGCCAGCAGCGTAGGACCGACCAATGAGCAGTTCTTC. This chain links TRBV9 with TRBJ2-1, with D uncertain. The CDR3 spans 13 residues. V lost 0 bases, J lost 6 bases, and 7 bases lay in between. Germline assignment: CDR1 SGDLS and CDR2 YYNGEE.